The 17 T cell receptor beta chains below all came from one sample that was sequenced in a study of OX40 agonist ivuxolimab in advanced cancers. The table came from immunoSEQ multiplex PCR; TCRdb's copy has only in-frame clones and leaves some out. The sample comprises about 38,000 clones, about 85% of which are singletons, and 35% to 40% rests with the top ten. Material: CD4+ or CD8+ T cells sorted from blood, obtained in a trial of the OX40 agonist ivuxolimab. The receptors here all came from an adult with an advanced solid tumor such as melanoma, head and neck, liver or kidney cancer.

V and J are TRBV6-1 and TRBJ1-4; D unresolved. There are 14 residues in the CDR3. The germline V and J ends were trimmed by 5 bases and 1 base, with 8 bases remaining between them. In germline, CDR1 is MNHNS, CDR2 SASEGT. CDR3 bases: TGTGCCAGCAGTTTTACGGGAACTAATGAAAAACTGTTTTTT. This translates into CASSFTGTNEKLFF.

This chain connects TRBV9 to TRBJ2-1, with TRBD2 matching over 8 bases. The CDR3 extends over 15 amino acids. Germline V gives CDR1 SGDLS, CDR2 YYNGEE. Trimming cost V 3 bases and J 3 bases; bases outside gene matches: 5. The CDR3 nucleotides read TGTGCCAGCAGCGATAAGCGGGGGCTCTACAATGAGCAGTTCTTC. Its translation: CASSDKRGLYNEQFF.

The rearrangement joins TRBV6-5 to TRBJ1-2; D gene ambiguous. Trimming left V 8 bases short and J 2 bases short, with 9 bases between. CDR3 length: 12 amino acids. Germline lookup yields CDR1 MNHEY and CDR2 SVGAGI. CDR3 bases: TGTGCCAGCCGGAACAGCAACTATGGCTACACCTTC. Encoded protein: CASRNSNYGYTF.

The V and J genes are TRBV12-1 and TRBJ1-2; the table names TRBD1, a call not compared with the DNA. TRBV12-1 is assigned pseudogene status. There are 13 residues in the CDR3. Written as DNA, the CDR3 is TGTGCCAGCAGCTATCAGGGGGCGAATGGCTACACCTTC. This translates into CASSYQGANGYTF.

The CDR3 DNA reads TGTGCCAGCTCCCCAAACAGCGGGAGGGCCGACAATGAGCAGTTCTTC. Its protein product is CASSPNSGRADNEQFF. The chain couples TRBV18 to TRBJ2-1, with 10 bases that match TRBD2. CDR1 and CDR2 (germline): KGHSH, LQKENI. V gave up 6 bases and J gave up 5 bases; unmatched junction bases: 10. The CDR3 contains 16 residues.

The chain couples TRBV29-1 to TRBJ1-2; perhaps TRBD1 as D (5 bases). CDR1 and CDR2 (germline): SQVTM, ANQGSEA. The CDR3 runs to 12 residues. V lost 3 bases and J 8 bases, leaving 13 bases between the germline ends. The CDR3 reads CSVEGDGGGYTF. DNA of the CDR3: TGCAGCGTTGAGGGGGACGGTGGCGGCTACACCTTC.

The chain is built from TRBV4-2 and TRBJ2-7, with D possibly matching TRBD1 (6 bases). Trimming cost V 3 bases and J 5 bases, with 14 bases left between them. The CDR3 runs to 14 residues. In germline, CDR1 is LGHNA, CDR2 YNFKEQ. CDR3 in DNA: TGTGCCAGCAGCCAGTTTACAGGGACCAACGAGCAGTACTTC. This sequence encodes CASSQFTGTNEQYF.

For the CDR3, the DNA is TGTGCCAGCAGTGGCCGGGACAGGGGGCTTAAACAGCCCCAGCATTTT. Translated: CASSGRDRGLKQPQHF. The chain links TRBV6-1 to TRBJ1-5; 12 nucleotides agree with TRBD1. Germline V gene lookup returns CDR1 MNHNS and CDR2 SASEGT. The length of the CDR3 is 16 residues. Losses at the gene ends were 4 bases for V and 7 bases for J; bases not matched to a gene: 8.

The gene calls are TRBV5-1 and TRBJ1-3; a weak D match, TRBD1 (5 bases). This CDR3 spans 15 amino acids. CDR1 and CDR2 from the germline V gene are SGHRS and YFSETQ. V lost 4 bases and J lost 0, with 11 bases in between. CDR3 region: CASSAGPSSGNTIYF. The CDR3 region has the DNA TGCGCCAGCAGCGCGGGACCGAGCTCTGGAAACACCATATATTTT.

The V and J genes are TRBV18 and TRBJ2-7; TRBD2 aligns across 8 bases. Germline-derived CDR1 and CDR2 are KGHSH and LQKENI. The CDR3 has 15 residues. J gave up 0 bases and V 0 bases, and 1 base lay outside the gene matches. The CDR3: CASSPPGRASYEQYF. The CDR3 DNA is TGTGCCAGCTCACCACCCGGGAGGGCCTCCTACGAGCAGTACTTC.

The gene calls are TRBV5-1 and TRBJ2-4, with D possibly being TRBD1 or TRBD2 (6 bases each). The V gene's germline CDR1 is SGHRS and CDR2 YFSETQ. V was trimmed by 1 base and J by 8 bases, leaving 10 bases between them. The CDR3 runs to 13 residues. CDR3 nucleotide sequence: TGCGCCAGCAGCTTGAGGGGGGTAGACATTCAGTACTTC. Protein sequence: CASSLRGVDIQYF.

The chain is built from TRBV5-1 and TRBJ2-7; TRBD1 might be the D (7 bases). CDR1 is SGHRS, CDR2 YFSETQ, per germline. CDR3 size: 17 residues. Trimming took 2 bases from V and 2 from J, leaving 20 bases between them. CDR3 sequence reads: CASSFRQGGIVPYEQYF. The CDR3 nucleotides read TGCGCCAGCAGCTTTAGACAGGGCGGGATTGTTCCCTACGAGCAGTACTTC.

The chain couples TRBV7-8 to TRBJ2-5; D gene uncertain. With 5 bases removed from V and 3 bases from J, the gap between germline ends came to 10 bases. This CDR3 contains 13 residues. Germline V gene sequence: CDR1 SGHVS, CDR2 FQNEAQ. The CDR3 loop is CASSPPIEETQYF. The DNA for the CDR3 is TGTGCCAGCAGCCCTCCGATTGAAGAGACCCAGTACTTC.

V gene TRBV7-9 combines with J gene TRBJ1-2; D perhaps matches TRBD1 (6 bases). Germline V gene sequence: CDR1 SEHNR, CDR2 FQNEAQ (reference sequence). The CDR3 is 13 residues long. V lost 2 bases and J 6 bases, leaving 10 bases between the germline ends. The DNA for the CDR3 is TGTGCCAGCAGCTTACGGTCAGGGGATGGCTACACCTTC. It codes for CASSLRSGDGYTF.

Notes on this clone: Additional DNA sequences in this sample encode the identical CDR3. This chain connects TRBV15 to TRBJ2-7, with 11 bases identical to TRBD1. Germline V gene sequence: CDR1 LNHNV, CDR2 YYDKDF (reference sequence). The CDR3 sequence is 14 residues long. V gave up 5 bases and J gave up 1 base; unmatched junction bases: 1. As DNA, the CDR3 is TGTGCCACCAGCCGGGACAGGGGGTCCTACGAGCAGTACTTC. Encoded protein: CATSRDRGSYEQYF. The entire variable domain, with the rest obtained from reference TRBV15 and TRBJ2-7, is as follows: DAMVIQNPRYQVTQFGKPVTLSCSQTLNHNVMYWYQQKSSQAPKLLFHYYDKDFNNEADTPDNFQSRRPNTSFCFLDIRSPGLGDTAMYLCATSRDRGSYEQYFGPGTRLTVT.

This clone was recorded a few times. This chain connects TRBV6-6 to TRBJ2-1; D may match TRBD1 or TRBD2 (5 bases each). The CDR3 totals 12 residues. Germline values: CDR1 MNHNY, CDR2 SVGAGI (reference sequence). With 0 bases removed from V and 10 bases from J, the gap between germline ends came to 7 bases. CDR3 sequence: CASSYSGVEQFF. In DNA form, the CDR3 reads TGTGCCAGCAGTTACTCGGGGGTGGAGCAGTTCTTC.

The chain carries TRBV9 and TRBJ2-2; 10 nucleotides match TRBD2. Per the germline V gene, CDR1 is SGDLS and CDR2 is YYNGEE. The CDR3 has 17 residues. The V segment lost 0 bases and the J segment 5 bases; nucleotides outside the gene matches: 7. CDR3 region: CASSVDSSGRSTGELFF. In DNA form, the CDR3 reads TGTGCCAGCAGCGTAGACTCTAGCGGGAGATCTACCGGGGAGCTGTTTTTT.